The rows below give T cell receptor beta chains drawn from one sample of a study of T cell responses to AZD1222 COVID-19 vaccine. Here immunoSEQ multiplex PCR was the method, and the copy in TCRdb shows in-frame clones only, minus some. The data show around 150,000 clones, about 91% seen once. This specimen consisted of peripheral blood, obtained 28 days after the second AZD1222 dose. Every receptor here comes from an adult who received the AZD1222 COVID-19 vaccine. The CDR3 runs from the conserved cysteine through the conserved F or W. The order of the fields is CDR3 protein, V gene, J gene.

CASSLGLAGSNEQFF,TRBV5-1,TRBJ2-1
CASRPGTRVWTEAFF,TRBV19,TRBJ1-1
CASSRGEGTEAFF,TRBV7-9,TRBJ1-1
CASSSGGGSYGYTF,TRBV7-8,TRBJ1-2
CASSLAGVGTGELFF,TRBV5-4,TRBJ2-2
CASSQAGTTPSDTQYF,TRBV4-2,TRBJ2-3
CASSEAGYEQYF,TRBV6-1,TRBJ2-7
CSARTGGGEKLFF,TRBV29-1,TRBJ1-4
CASREANTEAFF,TRBV25-1,TRBJ1-1
CASTRPAGTIAFF,TRBV6-5,TRBJ1-1
CASSTGAAGNTEAFF,TRBV19,TRBJ1-1
CASWDRGRTEAFF,TRBV10-3,TRBJ1-1
CASRVPIGANVLTF,TRBV7-9,TRBJ2-6
CASSQVGTAHEKLFF,TRBV4-1,TRBJ1-4
CASILILSRDRGRAYGYTF,TRBV19,TRBJ1-2
CASSEPSSALHQTQYF,TRBV7-2,TRBJ2-5
CASSQGPYTQYF,TRBV14,TRBJ2-3
CASSFQGLALVDTQYF,TRBV5-1,TRBJ2-3
CASAALSGLPAYEQYF,TRBV5-8,TRBJ2-7
CASSIPAGVNTEAFF,TRBV19,TRBJ1-1
CATSRDSIFTDTQYF,TRBV28,TRBJ2-3
CASSERGSTYEQYF,TRBV10-2,TRBJ2-7
CASTLYRGGTEAFF,TRBV6-5,TRBJ1-1
CASSLGRQALATNEKLFF,TRBV11-2,TRBJ1-4
CAWSVPSADTGELFF,TRBV30,TRBJ2-2
CASSLGQEDGYTF,TRBV5-1,TRBJ1-2
CASRRTGQMNTEAFF,TRBV7-6,TRBJ1-1
CASSLWGGAQARKLFF,TRBV28,TRBJ1-4
CASSDRASGNTIYF,TRBV11-1,TRBJ1-3
CASSTTDNSGNTIYF,TRBV19,TRBJ1-3
CASSSTGRNNSPLHF,TRBV11-2,TRBJ1-6
CASSPTVTVRETQYF,TRBV18,TRBJ2-5